The clone carrying this T cell receptor (beta chain) was counted once. The method was immunoSEQ multiplex PCR; TCRdb's version includes in-frame clones alone and lacks a portion of them. The sample has roughly 230,000 clones, more than 75% seen once. This record comes from a study of blood T cell repertoires in COVID-19. CDR3 length: 16 amino acids. The V gene end was trimmed by 6 bases and the J gene end by 2 bases; junction bases not matched to a gene: 10. Germline lookup yields CDR1 MDHEN and CDR2 SYDVKM. Material: PBMCs or T cells enriched from blood (not recorded which). The clonotype was recovered from a woman between 50 and 59 years old who had been exposed to COVID-19. The rearrangement links TRBV28 to TRBJ2-7; 10 bases fit TRBD2. CDR3 nucleotides: TGTGCCAGCAGCCACCGTGCTAGCGGGGGAACCTACGAGCAGTACTTC. It codes for CASSHRASGGTYEQYF. The full variable domain, its missing parts supplied by reference TRBV28 and TRBJ2-7, is DVKVTQSSRYLVKRTGEKVFLECVQDMDHENMFWYRQDPGLGLRLIYFSYDVKMKEKGDIPEGYSVSREKKERFSLILESASTNQTSMYLCASSHRASGGTYEQYFGPGTRLTVT.